These 18 T cell receptor beta chains were all obtained from the same sample, sequenced in a study of blood T cell repertoires in COVID-19. This table comes from immunoSEQ multiplex PCR, and its TCRdb copy is limited to in-frame clones, with some not included. Seen here are some 150,000 clones, about four fifths observed once, and the top ten hold roughly 6.2%. Material: PBMCs or T cells enriched from blood (not recorded which). The source of these receptors is a woman aged 45-59 years who had been exposed to COVID-19.

The chain is built from TRBV24-1 and TRBJ2-7; TRBD2 matches at 9 bases. After removal of 5 bases from V and 3 bases from J, the junction contained 7 bases not matched to a gene. Per the germline V gene, CDR1 is KGHDR and CDR2 is SFDVKD. The CDR3 contains 15 residues. In DNA form, the CDR3 reads TGTGCCACCAGTGTAAGCGGGAGGCTATACTACGAGCAGTACTTC. This translates into CATSVSGRLYYEQYF.

V and J are TRBV19 and TRBJ2-7; 8 positions agree with TRBD2. The ends lost 5 bases at V and 5 bases at J; junction bases unmatched: 11. This CDR3 is 15 amino acids long. CDR1 and CDR2 (germline): LNHDA, SQIVND (reference sequence). The CDR3 nucleotides read TGTGCCAGTAGTCACCCCGGGGGTAGCGGGGACGAGCAGTACTTC. Protein: CASSHPGGSGDEQYF.

The gene calls are TRBV27 and TRBJ1-4, with a tentative D call TRBD1 (6 bases). The ends were cut back, 5 bases at V and 0 bases at J, with 13 bases in the middle. CDR1 is MNHEY, CDR2 SMNVEV, per germline (reference sequence). The CDR3 has 16 residues. This CDR3 is CASSIEQGTTNEKLFF. The CDR3 DNA reads TGTGCCAGCAGTATCGAACAGGGTACAACTAATGAAAAACTGTTTTTT.

The gene calls are TRBV19 and TRBJ1-1; no firm D call. Germline-derived CDR1 and CDR2 are LNHDA and SQIVND (reference sequence). V was cut by 5 bases and J by 1 base, with 5 bases left in between. The CDR3 spans 12 residues. The CDR3 spells CASSAQNTEAFF. The DNA of the CDR3 is TGTGCCAGTAGTGCGCAGAACACTGAAGCTTTCTTT.

The V gene is TRBV19, the J gene TRBJ1-4, with D perhaps TRBD1 (6 bases). Germline CDR1 reads LNHDA; CDR2 reads SQIVND (reference sequence). The CDR3 consists of 14 residues. Trimming stripped 6 bases from V and 2 bases from J, with 10 bases between. This CDR3 is CASRAGATNEKLFF. Here the CDR3 DNA reads TGTGCCAGTAGGGCAGGGGCCACTAATGAAAAACTGTTTTTT.

The V gene is TRBV3-1 (or the pseudogene TRBV3-2), the J gene TRBJ2-7; 7 nucleotides line up with TRBD1. The germline V gene encodes CDR1 LGHDT and CDR2 YNNKEL (reference sequence). With V trimmed by 7 bases and J by 1 base, 10 bases remained unmatched. This CDR3 has 15 residues. Here the CDR3 DNA reads TGTGCCAGCACCGCACAGGGGCCATCGTCCTACGAGCAGTACTTC. Amino acids: CASTAQGPSSYEQYF.

V usage is TRBV9 and J usage is TRBJ2-5; maybe TRBD2 (6 bases). The CDR3 totals 16 residues. The V gene's germline CDR1 is SGDLS and CDR2 YYNGEE. Between the trimmed V and J ends, which lost 0 bases and 0 bases, there was a span of 12 bases. Here the CDR3 DNA reads TGTGCCAGCAGCGTAGGGTCTGCGGGACACCAAGAGACCCAGTACTTC. Protein sequence: CASSVGSAGHQETQYF.

The rearrangement uses TRBV12-3 or TRBV12-4 and TRBJ2-7; TRBD1 matches 8 bases. The CDR3 length is 13 residues. Trimming at V came to 5 bases and at J to 3 bases, leaving 3 bases not matched to a gene. CDR3 region: CASSRDRGYEQYF. The DNA for the CDR3 is TGTGCCAGCAGTCGCGACAGGGGCTACGAGCAGTACTTC.

This chain uses TRBV2 with TRBJ1-6, with D unresolved. V shed 4 bases and J shed 0 bases, with 7 bases lying between them. The V gene's germline CDR1 is SNHLY and CDR2 FYNNEI. CDR3 size: 15 residues. This chain's CDR3 is CASSAGSSYNSPLHF. CDR3 sequence (DNA): TGTGCCAGCAGTGCCGGGAGCTCCTATAATTCACCCCTCCACTTT.

The chain recombines TRBV10-2 with TRBJ2-3, with 10 bases matching TRBD2. The CDR3 runs 17 residues. Germline V gives CDR1 WSHSY, CDR2 SAAADI. The trim removed 6 bases at V and 3 bases at J, leaving 12 bases unmatched. Here the CDR3 DNA reads TGCGCCAGCAGGAAACTTGGCCTAGCGGGAGTGACAGATACGCAGTATTTT. It encodes CASRKLGLAGVTDTQYF.

CDR3 residues: CASSVQGALGQPQHF. DNA of the CDR3: TGTGCCAGCTCTGTACAGGGGGCGCTTGGTCAGCCCCAGCATTTT. This chain uses TRBV18 with TRBJ1-5; 9 bases match TRBD1. The CDR3 extends over 15 amino acids. The V segment lost 6 bases and the J segment 6 bases; nucleotides outside the gene matches: 9. In germline, CDR1 is KGHSH, CDR2 LQKENI.

The CDR3: CASSLGTGNRSPLHF. In nucleotides, the CDR3 is TGTGCCAGCAGCTTAGGTACAGGGAATAGGTCACCCCTCCACTTT. The V call is TRBV7-9, the J call TRBJ1-6; tentatively, D is TRBD1 (6 bases). The CDR3 loop spans 15 amino acids. The V gene's germline CDR1 is SEHNR and CDR2 FQNEAQ (reference sequence). The ends were cut back, 1 base at V and 10 bases at J, with 14 bases in the middle.

This chain connects TRBV7-9 to TRBJ2-7; the match to TRBD2 covers 9 bases. The CDR3 sequence is 18 residues long. Per the germline V gene, CDR1 is SEHNR and CDR2 is FQNEAQ (reference sequence). Losses at the gene ends were 5 bases for V and 2 bases for J; bases not matched to a gene: 16. CDR3 sequence (DNA): TGTGCCAGCAGCCGCGGGAGGGGTTGGGGCGAAACTACCTACGAGCAGTACTTC. This codes for CASSRGRGWGETTYEQYF.

This chain uses TRBV19 with TRBJ2-2, with D possibly TRBD1 on 6 matching bases. This CDR3 region has 17 residues. V was pared by 5 bases and J by 4 bases, with 20 bases between. In germline, CDR1 is LNHDA, CDR2 SQIVND (reference sequence). The CDR3 coding sequence is TGTGCCAGTAGTTCGTGGGACATCCTACCACCCACCGGGGAGCTGTTTTTT. This translates into CASSSWDILPPTGELFF.

The CDR3 reads CATEASPYGYTF. CDR3 nucleotide sequence: TGTGCCACGGAGGCCAGCCCTTATGGCTACACCTTC. The chain combines TRBV10-3 with TRBJ1-2; D unclear. V dropped 10 bases and J dropped 5 bases, with 14 bases sitting between them. The CDR3 has 12 amino acids. Germline V gene sequence: CDR1 ENHRY, CDR2 SYGVKD.

The chain uses TRBV3-1 (or the pseudogene TRBV3-2) and TRBJ2-3; 15 bases line up with TRBD2. The CDR3 has 20 amino acids. CDR1 LGHDT and CDR2 YNNKEL come from the germline V gene (reference sequence). Trimming at V came to 1 base and at J to 1 base, leaving 9 bases not matched to a gene. In DNA, the CDR3 is TGTGCCAGCAGCCAAGTCAGGACTAGCGGGAGGGCCTGGGGCACAGATACGCAGTATTTT. This translates into CASSQVRTSGRAWGTDTQYF.

This chain uses TRBV9 with TRBJ2-5, with TRBD2 matching over 8 bases. This CDR3 spans 15 amino acids. Germline V gives CDR1 SGDLS, CDR2 YYNGEE. J gave up 5 bases and V 0 bases, and 6 bases lay outside the gene matches. The CDR3 loop is CASSVDLGRGETQYF. The CDR3 coding sequence is TGTGCCAGCAGCGTAGATCTCGGGAGGGGGGAGACCCAGTACTTC.

This chain connects TRBV4-3 to TRBJ2-2; TRBD1 matches 8 bases. V dropped 1 base and J dropped 4; count of bases not matched to a gene: 5. This CDR3 region has 16 residues. Germline CDR1 and CDR2: LGHNA and YSLEER. The DNA for the CDR3 is TGCGCCAGCAGCCAAGGGAGGACAGGGATCACCGGGGAGCTGTTTTTT. This sequence encodes CASSQGRTGITGELFF.